The sequence of this T cell receptor (beta chain) was determined in a study of beta chain features in type 1 diabetes. The V gene lost 0 bases and the J gene lost 6 bases, with 11 bases spanning the gap. The CDR3 has 14 amino acids. Germline V gives CDR1 MDHEN, CDR2 SYDVKM. Sequenced material consisted of expressed TCRB transcripts (all of the isolated RNA was reverse transcribed). Sequencing used immunoSEQ multiplex PCR; TCRdb keeps in-frame clones, though not all of them. The sample holds 680,000 or so clones; about 14% are singletons and the top ten take roughly 0.098%. The sequence was obtained from a man younger than 35 in good health. Sequencing was performed on naive CD4+ T cells from blood. The V gene is TRBV28, the J gene TRBJ2-5; no reliable D call. The CDR3 sequence is CASSLWFLGKTQYF. DNA of the CDR3: TGTGCCAGCAGTTTATGGTTTCTTGGGAAGACCCAGTACTTC.